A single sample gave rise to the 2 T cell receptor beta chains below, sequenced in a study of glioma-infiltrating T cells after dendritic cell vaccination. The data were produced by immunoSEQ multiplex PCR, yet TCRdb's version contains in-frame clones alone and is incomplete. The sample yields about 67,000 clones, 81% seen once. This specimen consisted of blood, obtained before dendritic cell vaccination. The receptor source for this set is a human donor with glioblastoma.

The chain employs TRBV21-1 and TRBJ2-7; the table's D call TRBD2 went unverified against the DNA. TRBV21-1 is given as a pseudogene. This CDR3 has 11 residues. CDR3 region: CASSIGYEQYF. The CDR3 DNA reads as TGTGCCAGCAGCATCGGCTACGAGCAGTACTTC.

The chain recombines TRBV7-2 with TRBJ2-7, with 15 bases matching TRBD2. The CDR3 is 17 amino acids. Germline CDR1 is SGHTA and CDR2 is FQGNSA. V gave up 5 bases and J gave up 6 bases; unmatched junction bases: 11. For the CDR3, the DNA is TGTGCCAGCAGCCCCTATGGGACTAGCGGGGGGTTTAGCGAGCAGTACTTC. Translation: CASSPYGTSGGFSEQYF.